Below, 30 T cell receptor beta chains from the same sample are listed, as sequenced in a study of high-grade serous ovarian cancer treatment subgroups. Tumor samples were obtained before definitive surgery or chemotherapy. Generated by immunoSEQ multiplex PCR, the TCRdb table keeps only in-frame clones and is missing some. Of about 6,200 clones listed, 70% to 80% are singletons. Input material: tumor tissue. The receptors were gathered from a human donor with high-grade serous ovarian cancer.

This clone was seen a handful of times. Here the CDR3 reads CASSTQGYTEAFF. DNA of the CDR3: TGTGCCAGCAGCACCCAGGGATACACTGAAGCTTTCTTT. The chain employs TRBV14 and TRBJ1-1; possibly TRBD1 for D (5 bases). The CDR3 sequence is 13 residues long. Trimming removed 5 bases at V and 3 bases at J, with 10 bases between. The germline CDR1 and CDR2 sequences are SGHDN and FVKESK.

This CDR3 is CASSPNIAVDTIYF. CDR3 coding DNA: TGTGCCAGCAGCCCAAACATCGCGGTGGACACCATATATTTT. V usage is TRBV5-4 and J usage is TRBJ1-3, with D uncertain. The CDR3 contains 14 residues. CDR1 and CDR2 from the germline V gene are SGHNT and YYREEE (reference sequence). The ends were cut back, 4 bases at V and 8 bases at J, with 16 bases in the middle.

The V and J genes are TRBV15 and TRBJ1-5; D ambiguous. The CDR3 is 12 residues long. V lost 5 bases, J lost 4 bases, and 6 bases lay in between. Germline V CDR1 and CDR2: LNHNV, YYDKDF (reference sequence). DNA for the CDR3: TGTGCCACCAGCGGGTTAAATCAGCCCCAGCATTTT. Protein sequence: CATSGLNQPQHF.

This clone has just a few counts. The chain couples TRBV29-1 to TRBJ1-2; the match to TRBD1 covers 7 bases. Germline V gene sequence: CDR1 SQVTM, CDR2 ANQGSEA. V lost 4 bases, J lost 8 bases, and 4 bases stayed unmatched. The CDR3 spans 11 residues. The CDR3 region is CSVVEGAGYTF. DNA for the CDR3: TGCAGCGTTGTGGAGGGGGCGGGCTACACCTTC.

The chain carries TRBV28 and TRBJ1-1, with D uncertain. Germline-derived CDR1 and CDR2 are MDHEN and SYDVKM. The V end was cut by 8 bases, the J end by 3 bases, with 13 bases between. CDR3 length: 13 amino acids. The CDR3 protein is CASGRGWDTEAFF. CDR3 coding DNA: TGTGCCAGCGGACGAGGGTGGGACACTGAAGCTTTCTTT.

The rearrangement joins TRBV2 to TRBJ2-3, with D possibly called TRBD1 or TRBD2 (5 bases each). Per germline, CDR1 SNHLY and CDR2 FYNNEI. V was cut by 8 bases and J by 2 bases, with 14 bases left in between. This CDR3 is built from 14 residues. Written as DNA, the CDR3 is TGTGCCAGCGTTGACGGGACCTACACAGATACGCAGTATTTT. This translates into CASVDGTYTDTQYF.

This clone was counted between two and nine times. The J gene is TRBJ2-5, the V gene TRBV10-1; D is uncertain. The germline V gene encodes CDR1 WNHNN and CDR2 SYGVQD (reference sequence). V lost 10 bases to trimming and J lost 1 base, with 13 bases between them. The CDR3 runs to 13 residues. CDR3 amino acids: CATLRPRQETQYF. CDR3 nucleotide sequence: TGCGCCACACTACGGCCTCGCCAAGAGACCCAGTACTTC.

The chain recombines TRBV2 with TRBJ2-3, with D possibly matching TRBD2 (6 bases). Deletions cut 5 bases from V and 2 bases from J, with 11 bases between. Germline assignment: CDR1 SNHLY and CDR2 FYNNEI. The CDR3 loop spans 14 amino acids. CDR3 coding DNA: TGTGCCAGCAGTTTTGGGACTTACACAGATACGCAGTATTTT. Translation gives CASSFGTYTDTQYF.

The chain has TRBV30 and TRBJ2-7; D may be TRBD2 (6 bases). Looked up from germline, CDR1 is GTSNPN and CDR2 is SVGIG (reference sequence). The CDR3 spans 13 residues. V lost 0 bases, J lost 5 bases, and 11 bases lay in between. Here the CDR3 DNA reads TGTGCCTGGAGTGTAGGAGTAGCGGACGAGCAGTACTTC. As protein: CAWSVGVADEQYF.

V and J are TRBV7-2 and TRBJ2-1, with a possible D match to TRBD2 (5 bases). V lost 2 bases to trimming and J lost 3 bases, with 14 bases between them. The germline V gene has CDR1 SGHTA and CDR2 FQGNSA. CDR3 size: 16 residues. The CDR3 DNA sequence: TGTGCCAGCAGCTTAACGCGGATGGGGAGCTACAATGAGCAGTTCTTC. It encodes CASSLTRMGSYNEQFF. Filled out from reference TRBV7-2 and TRBJ2-1, the complete variable domain reads GAGVSQSPSNKVTEKGKDVELRCDPISGHTALYWYRQSLGQGLEFLIYFQGNSAPDKSGLPSDRFSAERTGGSVSTLTIQRTQQEDSAVYLCASSLTRMGSYNEQFFGPGTRLTVL.

The V call is TRBV30, the J call TRBJ2-7; D not certain. This CDR3 has 13 residues. Germline CDR1 is GTSNPN and CDR2 is SVGIG (reference sequence). V shed 0 bases and J shed 4 bases, with 10 bases lying between them. In DNA form, the CDR3 reads TGTGCCTGGAGTGTACAACGGCAATACGAGCAGTACTTC. Translating gives CAWSVQRQYEQYF.

V gene TRBV5-1 combines with J gene TRBJ2-7; D remains unclear. Between the trimmed V and J ends, which lost 0 bases and 2 bases, there was a span of 9 bases. CDR3 length: 14 residues. CDR1 and CDR2 (germline): SGHRS, YFSETQ. The CDR3 sequence: CASSLEANPYEQYF. In DNA form, the CDR3 reads TGCGCCAGCAGCTTGGAAGCGAATCCCTACGAGCAGTACTTC.

This chain joins TRBV5-1 and TRBJ2-7, with TRBD1 identical over 7 bases. Germline V gene data show CDR1 as SGHRS and CDR2 as YFSETQ. V lost 4 bases and J lost 3; bases outside the gene matches: 13. CDR3 length: 16 amino acids. The DNA for the CDR3 is TGCGCCAGCAGCGCTGGGGTCCAGGGGGACATCTACGAGCAGTACTTC. Residues: CASSAGVQGDIYEQYF.

This clone was seen only a few times. The chain has TRBV10-2 and TRBJ1-1; 10 bases map to TRBD1. The CDR3 has 14 amino acids. Per the germline V gene, CDR1 is WSHSY and CDR2 is SAAADI. V dropped 6 bases and J dropped 9; count of bases not matched to a gene: 10. DNA for the CDR3: TGCGCCAGCAGCCCTACCACGACAGGGGGCCAAGCTTTCTTT. This translates into CASSPTTTGGQAFF.

This clone was seen only once. CDR3 sequence: CASRDGQGAGQPQHF. CDR3 in DNA: TGTGCCAGCAGAGACGGACAGGGGGCAGGTCAGCCCCAGCATTTT. V and J are TRBV6-1 and TRBJ1-5, with 11 bases identical to TRBD1. Germline CDR1 MNHNS, CDR2 SASEGT. V dropped 6 bases and J dropped 6; count of bases not matched to a gene: 7. The CDR3 sequence is 15 residues long.

The rearrangement uses TRBV28 and TRBJ2-7; D is ambiguous. V lost 1 base and J 1 base, leaving 11 bases between the germline ends. The length of the CDR3 is 15 residues. Looked up from germline, CDR1 is MDHEN and CDR2 is SYDVKM. The CDR3 DNA sequence: TGTGCCAGCAGTTTATCGGCCCTCCCTTCCTACGAGCAGTACTTC. Residues: CASSLSALPSYEQYF.

J is TRBJ1-1 and V is TRBV5-6, with D possibly being TRBD1 (5 bases). Germline CDR1 SGHDT, CDR2 YYEEEE. Trimming cost V 4 bases and J 0 bases, with 13 bases left between them. This CDR3 is 15 amino acids long. The CDR3 reads CASSPPSGLNTEAFF. CDR3 in DNA: TGTGCCAGCAGCCCCCCCTCAGGGCTGAACACTGAAGCTTTCTTT.

The chain combines TRBV5-6 with TRBJ1-4; D gene uncertain. Germline V gene sequence: CDR1 SGHDT, CDR2 YYEEEE. The CDR3 spans 14 residues. Trimming cost V 0 bases and J 4 bases, with 7 bases left between them. Here the CDR3 DNA reads TGTGCCAGCAGCTTGGGACGGGTTAATGAAAAACTGTTTTTT. Translation: CASSLGRVNEKLFF.

The V and J genes are TRBV6-1 and TRBJ1-3; D remains ambiguous. Trimming took 5 bases from V and 3 from J, leaving 11 bases between them. Germline CDR1 MNHNS, CDR2 SASEGT. The CDR3 runs to 14 residues. CDR3 coding DNA: TGTGCCAGCAGTCCGGAGGGAGATGGAAACACCATATATTTT. The encoded protein is CASSPEGDGNTIYF.

With regard to this clone: This sample also contains other DNA sequences that code for the same CDR3. J is TRBJ2-7 and V is TRBV5-4, with unresolved D. The V gene's germline CDR1 is SGHNT and CDR2 YYREEE (reference sequence). The CDR3 sequence is 13 residues long. Trimming stripped 5 bases from V and 4 bases from J, with 13 bases between. The CDR3 nucleotides read TGTGCCAGCAGGAGTGGGCTAGAATACGAGCAGTACTTC. This translates into CASRSGLEYEQYF. Together with reference TRBV5-4 and TRBJ2-7, the CDR3 gives the full variable domain: ETGVTQSPTHLIKTRGQQVTLRCSSQSGHNTVSWYQQALGQGPQFIFQYYREEENGRGNFPPRFSGLQFPNYSSELNVNALELDDSALYLCASRSGLEYEQYFGPGTRLTVT.

This sequence joins TRBV5-4 and TRBJ2-5; possibly TRBD1 or TRBD2 for D (5 bases each). Germline V lookup: CDR1 SGHNT, CDR2 YYREEE (reference sequence). Trimming took off 3 bases at V and 1 base at J, with 13 bases between the two ends. There are 15 residues in the CDR3. The CDR3, as DNA: TGTGCCAGCAGCTCGCACCCGGGACGCCAAGAGACCCAGTACTTC. This encodes CASSSHPGRQETQYF.

This chain joins TRBV7-8 and TRBJ2-7; the match to TRBD1 covers 7 bases. The germline V gene has CDR1 SGHVS and CDR2 FQNEAQ. The CDR3 totals 15 residues. V lost 8 bases, J lost 1 base, and 11 bases stayed unmatched. The CDR3 bases are TGTGCCAGCCGGAGGTGGCAGGGGGTTTCCTACGAGCAGTACTTC. Its protein product is CASRRWQGVSYEQYF.

The chain combines TRBV10-3 with TRBJ1-4; perhaps TRBD1 as D (6 bases). CDR1 is ENHRY and CDR2 is SYGVKD in the germline V gene. V was trimmed by 3 bases and J by 0 bases, leaving 8 bases between them. The CDR3 has 15 amino acids. CDR3 coding DNA: TGTGCCATCAGTGATGGGGGCTCAACTAATGAAAAACTGTTTTTT. Protein: CAISDGGSTNEKLFF.

This sequence joins TRBV20-1 and TRBJ2-5; TRBD2 might be the D (5 bases). The ends were cut back, 4 bases at V and 7 bases at J, with 10 bases in the middle. From germline, CDR1 is DFQATT and CDR2 SNEGSKA (reference sequence). The CDR3 sequence is 11 residues long. In nucleotides, the CDR3 is TGCAGTGCTACTAACCTAGCGACCCAGTACTTC. It codes for CSATNLATQYF.

The gene calls are TRBV5-4 and TRBJ1-6; the D is unclear. This CDR3 has 13 residues. Trimming removed 5 bases from V and 10 bases from J, with 13 bases in between. The germline CDR1 and CDR2 sequences are SGHNT and YYREEE (reference sequence). CDR3 sequence: CASSREADSPLHF. The CDR3 DNA is TGTGCCAGCAGTCGGGAGGCAGACTCACCCCTCCACTTT.

The rearrangement joins TRBV5-1 to TRBJ2-1; D is unresolved. Germline-derived CDR1 and CDR2 are SGHRS and YFSETQ. The CDR3 has 14 amino acids. Trimming cost V 0 bases and J 0 bases, with 4 bases left between them. The DNA of the CDR3 is TGCGCCAGCAGCTTGGTTAGCTCCTACAATGAGCAGTTCTTC. It specifies CASSLVSSYNEQFF.

The sample holds a few counts of this clone. The chain joins TRBV6-1 to TRBJ1-1; D remains unclear. V lost 7 bases, J lost 1 base, and 13 bases lay in between. Germline CDR1 and CDR2: MNHNS and SASEGT. CDR3 length: 14 amino acids. CDR3 in amino acids: CASTPLRQNTEAFF. In DNA form, the CDR3 reads TGTGCCAGCACTCCCCTCAGGCAGAACACTGAAGCTTTCTTT.

The CDR3 nucleotides read TGTGCCAGCAGCCCTCTGGGCCGAACCCTCTACGAGCAGTACTTC. Its protein product is CASSPLGRTLYEQYF. V is TRBV7-8 and J is TRBJ2-7; D is uncertain. Per the germline V gene, CDR1 is SGHVS and CDR2 is FQNEAQ. The ends were cut back, 5 bases at V and 3 bases at J, with 17 bases in the middle. This CDR3 is built from 15 residues.

The chain combines TRBV7-2 with TRBJ1-1; 8 nucleotides line up with TRBD1. V lost 5 bases and J lost 0; bases outside the gene matches: 5. Germline V gene lookup returns CDR1 SGHTA and CDR2 FQGNSA. The CDR3 has 15 amino acids. CDR3 region: CASSPRTGMNTEAFF. In nucleotides, the CDR3 is TGTGCCAGCAGCCCTCGGACAGGGATGAACACTGAAGCTTTCTTT.

The CDR3: CASSLASTGASGNTIYF. The CDR3 nucleotides are TGCGCCAGCAGCTTGGCATCCACAGGGGCCTCTGGAAACACCATATATTTT. The chain combines TRBV5-1 with TRBJ1-3; 7 bases are shared with TRBD1. The CDR3 spans 17 residues. The V gene's germline CDR1 is SGHRS and CDR2 YFSETQ. V lost 0 bases and J lost 0; bases outside the gene matches: 6.